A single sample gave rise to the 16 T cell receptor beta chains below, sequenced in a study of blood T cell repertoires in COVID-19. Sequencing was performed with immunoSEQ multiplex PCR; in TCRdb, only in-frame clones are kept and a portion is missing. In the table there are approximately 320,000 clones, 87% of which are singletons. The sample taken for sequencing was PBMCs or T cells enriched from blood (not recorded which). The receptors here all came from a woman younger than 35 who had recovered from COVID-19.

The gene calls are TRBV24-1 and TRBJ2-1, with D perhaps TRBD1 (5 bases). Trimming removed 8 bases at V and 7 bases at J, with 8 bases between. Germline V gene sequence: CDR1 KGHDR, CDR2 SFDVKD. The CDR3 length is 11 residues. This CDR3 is CATKGVNEQFF. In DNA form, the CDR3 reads TGTGCCACCAAAGGGGTGAATGAGCAGTTCTTC.

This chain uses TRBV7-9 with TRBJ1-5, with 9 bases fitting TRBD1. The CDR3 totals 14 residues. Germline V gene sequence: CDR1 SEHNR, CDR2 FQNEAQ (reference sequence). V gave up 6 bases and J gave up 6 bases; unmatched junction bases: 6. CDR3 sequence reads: CASSSTGGAQPQHF. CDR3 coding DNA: TGTGCCAGCAGTTCGACAGGGGGAGCTCAGCCCCAGCATTTT.

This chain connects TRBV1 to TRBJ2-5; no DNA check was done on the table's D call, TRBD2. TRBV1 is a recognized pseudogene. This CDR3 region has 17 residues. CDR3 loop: CTSSQRKLAGREETQYF. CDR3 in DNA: TGCACCAGCAGCCAACGAAAACTAGCGGGACGAGAAGAGACCCAGTACTTC.

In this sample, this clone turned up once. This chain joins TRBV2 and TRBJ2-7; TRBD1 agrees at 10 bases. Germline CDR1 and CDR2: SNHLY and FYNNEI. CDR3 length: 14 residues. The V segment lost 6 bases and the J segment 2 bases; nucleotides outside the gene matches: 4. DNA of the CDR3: TGTGCCAGCAGACGACAGGGGGCCGCCTACGAGCAGTACTTC. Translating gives CASRRQGAAYEQYF.

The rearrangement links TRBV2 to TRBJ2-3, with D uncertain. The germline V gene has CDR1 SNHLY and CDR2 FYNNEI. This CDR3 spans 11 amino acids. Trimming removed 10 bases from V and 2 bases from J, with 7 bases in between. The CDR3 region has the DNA TGTGCCACTGCCTACACAGATACGCAGTATTTT. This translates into CATAYTDTQYF.

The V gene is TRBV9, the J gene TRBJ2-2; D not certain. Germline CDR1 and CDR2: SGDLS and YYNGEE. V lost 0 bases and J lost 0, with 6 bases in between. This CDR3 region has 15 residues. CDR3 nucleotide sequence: TGTGCCAGCAGCGTAGATCCTACGAACACCGGGGAGCTGTTTTTT. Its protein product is CASSVDPTNTGELFF.

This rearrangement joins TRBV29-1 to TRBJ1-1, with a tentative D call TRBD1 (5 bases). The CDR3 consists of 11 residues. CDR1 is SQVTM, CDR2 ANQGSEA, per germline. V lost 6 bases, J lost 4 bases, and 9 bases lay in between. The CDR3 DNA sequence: TGCAGCGTCGACAGAGGCACTGAAGCTTTCTTT. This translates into CSVDRGTEAFF.

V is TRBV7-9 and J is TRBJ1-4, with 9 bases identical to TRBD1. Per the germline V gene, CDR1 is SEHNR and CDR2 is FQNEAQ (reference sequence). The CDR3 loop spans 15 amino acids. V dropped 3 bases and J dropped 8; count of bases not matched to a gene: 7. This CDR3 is CASSLGDRVEEKLFF. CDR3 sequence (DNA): TGTGCCAGCAGCTTGGGGGACAGGGTAGAAGAAAAACTGTTTTTT.

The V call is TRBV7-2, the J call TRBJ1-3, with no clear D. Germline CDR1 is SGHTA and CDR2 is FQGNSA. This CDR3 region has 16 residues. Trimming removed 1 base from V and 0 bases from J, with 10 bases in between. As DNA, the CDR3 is TGTGCCAGCAGCTTAGGAGCTCCCAACTCTGGAAACACCATATATTTT. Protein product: CASSLGAPNSGNTIYF. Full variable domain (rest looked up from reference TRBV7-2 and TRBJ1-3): GAGVSQSPSNKVTEKGKDVELRCDPISGHTALYWYRQSLGQGLEFLIYFQGNSAPDKSGLPSDRFSAERTGGSVSTLTIQRTQQEDSAVYLCASSLGAPNSGNTIYFGEGSWLTVV.

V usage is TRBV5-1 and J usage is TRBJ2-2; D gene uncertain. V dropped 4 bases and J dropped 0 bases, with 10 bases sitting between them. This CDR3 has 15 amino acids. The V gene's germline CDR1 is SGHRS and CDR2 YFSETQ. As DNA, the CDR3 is TGCGCCAGCAGCCAGATGGCAGCGAACACCGGGGAGCTGTTTTTT. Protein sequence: CASSQMAANTGELFF. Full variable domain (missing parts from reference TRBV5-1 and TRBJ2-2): KAGVTQTPRYLIKTRGQQVTLSCSPISGHRSVSWYQQTPGQGLQFLFEYFSETQRNKGNFPGRFSGRQFSNSRSEMNVSTLELGDSALYLCASSQMAANTGELFFGEGSRLTVL.

This chain's CDR3 is CASSGNLGRNTGELFF. In DNA form, the CDR3 reads TGTGCCAGCAGTGGAAATTTGGGGAGAAACACCGGGGAGCTGTTTTTT. This chain connects TRBV2 to TRBJ2-2; tentatively, D is TRBD2 (5 bases). Trimming shortened V by 4 bases and J by 2 bases, and 14 bases separated the two germline ends. The CDR3 sequence is 16 residues long. Germline lookup yields CDR1 SNHLY and CDR2 FYNNEI.

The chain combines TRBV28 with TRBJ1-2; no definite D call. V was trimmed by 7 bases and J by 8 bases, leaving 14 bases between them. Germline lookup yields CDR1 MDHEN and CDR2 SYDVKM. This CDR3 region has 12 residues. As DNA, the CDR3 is TGTGCCAGCACCCCGACCGCCGGGGGCTACACCTTC. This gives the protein CASTPTAGGYTF.

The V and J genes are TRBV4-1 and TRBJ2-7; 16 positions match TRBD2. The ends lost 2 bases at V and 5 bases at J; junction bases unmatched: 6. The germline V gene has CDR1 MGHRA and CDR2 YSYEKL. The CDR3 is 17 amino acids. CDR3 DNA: TGCGCCAGCAGCCAACCGGAGGGACTAGCGGGGGGGAACGAGCAGTACTTC. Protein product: CASSQPEGLAGGNEQYF.

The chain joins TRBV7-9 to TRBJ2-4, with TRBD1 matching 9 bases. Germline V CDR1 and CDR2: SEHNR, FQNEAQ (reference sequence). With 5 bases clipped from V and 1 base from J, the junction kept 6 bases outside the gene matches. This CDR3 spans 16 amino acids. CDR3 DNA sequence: TGTGCCAGCAGCCCCCACAGGGGGCTTGCCAAAAACATTCAGTACTTC. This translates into CASSPHRGLAKNIQYF.

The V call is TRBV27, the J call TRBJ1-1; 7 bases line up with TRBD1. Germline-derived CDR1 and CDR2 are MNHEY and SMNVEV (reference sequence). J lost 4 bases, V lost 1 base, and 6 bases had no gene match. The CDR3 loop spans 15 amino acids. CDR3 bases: TGTGCCAGCAGTTTATATTCTACAGGGGCCACTGAAGCTTTCTTT. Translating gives CASSLYSTGATEAFF.

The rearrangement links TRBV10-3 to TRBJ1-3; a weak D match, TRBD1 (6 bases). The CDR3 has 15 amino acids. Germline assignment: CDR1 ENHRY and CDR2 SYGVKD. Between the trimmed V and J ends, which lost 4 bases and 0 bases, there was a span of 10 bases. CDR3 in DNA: TGTGCCATCAGTGGGGGGCGGAGCTCTGGAAACACCATATATTTT. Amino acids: CAISGGRSSGNTIYF.